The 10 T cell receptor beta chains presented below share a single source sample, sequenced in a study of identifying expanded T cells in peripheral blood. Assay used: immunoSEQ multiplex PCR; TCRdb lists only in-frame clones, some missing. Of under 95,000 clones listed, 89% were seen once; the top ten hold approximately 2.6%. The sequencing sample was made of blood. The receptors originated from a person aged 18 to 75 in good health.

The CDR3: CASRSSGKNEQFF. The CDR3 region has the DNA TGTGCCAGCAGGAGTAGCGGGAAAAATGAGCAGTTCTTC. V gene TRBV2 combines with J gene TRBJ2-1; TRBD2 agrees at 8 bases. There are 13 residues in the CDR3. Losses at the gene ends were 6 bases for V and 7 bases for J; bases not matched to a gene: 5. CDR1 and CDR2 from the germline V gene are SNHLY and FYNNEI.

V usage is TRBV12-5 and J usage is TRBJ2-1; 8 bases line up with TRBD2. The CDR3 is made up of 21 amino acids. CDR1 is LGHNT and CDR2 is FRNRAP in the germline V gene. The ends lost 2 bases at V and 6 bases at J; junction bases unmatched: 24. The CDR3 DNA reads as TGTGCTAGTGGTTTGAACCTTAGCGGGGCCCTAAGACGTCACAGAATCAATGAGCAGTTCTTC. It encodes CASGLNLSGALRRHRINEQFF.

The CDR3 nucleotides are TGTGCCAGCAGCTTAGGCGGTACTGCTTACGAGCAGTACTTC. It encodes CASSLGGTAYEQYF. The chain is built from TRBV7-2 and TRBJ2-7; the D is unclear. This CDR3 is built from 14 residues. The V end lost 1 base, the J end lost 4 bases, and 11 bases lay between the germline ends. Germline CDR1 reads SGHTA; CDR2 reads FQGNSA.

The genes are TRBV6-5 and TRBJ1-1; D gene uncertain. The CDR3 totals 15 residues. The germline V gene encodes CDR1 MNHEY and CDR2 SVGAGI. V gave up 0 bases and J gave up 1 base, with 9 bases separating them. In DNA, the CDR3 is TGTGCCAGCAGTTACTCGAGACCGGGGAACACTGAAGCTTTCTTT. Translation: CASSYSRPGNTEAFF.

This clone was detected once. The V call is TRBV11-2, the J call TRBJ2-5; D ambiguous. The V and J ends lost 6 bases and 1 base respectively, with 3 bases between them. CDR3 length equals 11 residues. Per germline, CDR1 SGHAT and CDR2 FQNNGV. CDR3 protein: CASRAQETQYF. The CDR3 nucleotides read TGTGCCAGCAGGGCCCAAGAGACCCAGTACTTC.

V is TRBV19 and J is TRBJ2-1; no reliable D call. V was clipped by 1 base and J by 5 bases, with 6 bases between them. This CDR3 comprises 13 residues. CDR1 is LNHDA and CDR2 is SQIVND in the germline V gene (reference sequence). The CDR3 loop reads CASSIVRNNEQFF. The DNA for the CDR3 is TGTGCCAGTAGTATAGTCAGAAACAATGAGCAGTTCTTC.

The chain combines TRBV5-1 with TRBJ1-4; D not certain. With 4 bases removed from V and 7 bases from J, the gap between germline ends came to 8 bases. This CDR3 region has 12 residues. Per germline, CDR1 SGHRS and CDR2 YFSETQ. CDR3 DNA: TGCGCCAGCAGCGAGTCATTTGAAAAACTGTTTTTT. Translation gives CASSESFEKLFF. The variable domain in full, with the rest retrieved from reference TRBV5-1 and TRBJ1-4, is KAGVTQTPRYLIKTRGQQVTLSCSPISGHRSVSWYQQTPGQGLQFLFEYFSETQRNKGNFPGRFSGRQFSNSRSEMNVSTLELGDSALYLCASSESFEKLFFGSGTQLSVL.

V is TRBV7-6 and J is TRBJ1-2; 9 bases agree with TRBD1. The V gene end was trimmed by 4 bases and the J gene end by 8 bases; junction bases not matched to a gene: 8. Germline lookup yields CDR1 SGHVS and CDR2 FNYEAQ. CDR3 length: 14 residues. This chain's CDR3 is CASSSGQGYLGYTF. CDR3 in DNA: TGTGCCAGCAGCTCGGGACAGGGCTATTTAGGCTACACCTTC. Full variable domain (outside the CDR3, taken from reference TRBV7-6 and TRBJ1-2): GAGVSQSPRYKVTKRGQDVALRCDPISGHVSLYWYRQALGQGPEFLTYFNYEAQQDKSGLPNDRFSAERPEGSISTLTIQRTEQRDSAMYRCASSSGQGYLGYTFGSGTRLTVV.

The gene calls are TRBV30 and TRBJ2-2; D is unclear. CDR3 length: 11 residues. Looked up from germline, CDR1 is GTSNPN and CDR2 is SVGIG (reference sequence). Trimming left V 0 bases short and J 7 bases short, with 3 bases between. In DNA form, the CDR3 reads TGTGCCTGGAGTGTGCACGGGGAGCTGTTTTTT. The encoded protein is CAWSVHGELFF.

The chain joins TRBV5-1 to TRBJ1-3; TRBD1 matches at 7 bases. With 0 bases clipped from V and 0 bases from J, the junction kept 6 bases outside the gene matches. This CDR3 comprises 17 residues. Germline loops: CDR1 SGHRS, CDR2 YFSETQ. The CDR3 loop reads CASSLVSGTASGNTIYF. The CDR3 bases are TGCGCCAGCAGCTTGGTGTCCGGGACAGCCTCTGGAAACACCATATATTTT.